The 6 T cell receptor beta chains reported below all come from one sample, sequenced in a study of T cells in Graves' hyperthyroidism and ophthalmopathy. TCR beta CDR3 regions were amplified from RNA. First-round RT-PCR with HTBI primers amplified the TCR CDR3 region. TCRdb recomputed calls from the multiplex PCR reads with MiXCR, one row per CDR3 protein. The sample has nearly 600,000 distinct CDR3 sequences; about 14% are singletons. Sequenced material: blood. All receptors come from a woman under 30 with Graves' ophthalmopathy.

The CDR3 region is CASSPLTADTEAFF. The CDR3 nucleotides are TGTGCCAGCAGCCCCCTGACAGCGGACACTGAAGCTTTCTTT. The gene calls are TRBV3-1 and TRBJ1-1; TRBD1 is a possible D gene (5 bases). Germline-derived CDR1 and CDR2 are LGHDT and YNNKEL (reference sequence). V lost 4 bases and J 3 bases, leaving 12 bases between the germline ends. The CDR3 is made up of 14 amino acids.

This clonotype was found many times. The rearrangement uses TRBV7-2 and TRBJ2-2, with unresolved D. CDR1 and CDR2 from the germline V gene are SGHTA and FQGNSA. V shed 3 bases and J shed 4 bases, with 12 bases lying between them. The length of the CDR3 is 15 residues. The chain's CDR3 is CASSLSSGATGELFF. In DNA, the CDR3 is TGTGCCAGCAGCTTGAGTTCTGGAGCCACCGGGGAGCTGTTTTTT. The entire variable domain, with the rest obtained from reference TRBV7-2 and TRBJ2-2, is as follows: GAGVSQSPSNKVTEKGKDVELRCDPISGHTALYWYRQSLGQGLEFLIYFQGNSAPDKSGLPSDRFSAERTGGSVSTLTIQRTQQEDSAVYLCASSLSSGATGELFFGEGSRLTVL.

This clonotype was seen ten or more times. The chain couples TRBV10-3 to TRBJ2-7; D is possibly TRBD1 or TRBD2 (6 bases each). This CDR3 is built from 14 residues. Germline loops: CDR1 ENHRY, CDR2 SYGVKD. Trimming pared 3 bases from V and 5 bases from J, leaving 14 bases between. CDR3 loop: CAISEGGGLDEQYF. DNA for the CDR3: TGTGCCATCAGTGAAGGAGGGGGGCTCGACGAGCAGTACTTC.

This clonotype has ten or more counts. The chain joins TRBV2 to TRBJ2-1; 8 nucleotides line up with TRBD1. Germline-derived CDR1 and CDR2 are SNHLY and FYNNEI. This CDR3 is built from 14 residues. After removal of 8 bases from V and 0 bases from J, the junction contained 3 bases not matched to a gene. CDR3 sequence: CASDGTGSYNEQFF. The CDR3 DNA reads as TGTGCCAGCGACGGGACAGGCTCCTACAATGAGCAGTTCTTC.

The CDR3 sequence is CSARKGAEETQYF. CDR3 bases: TGCAGTGCTAGAAAGGGGGCGGAAGAGACCCAGTACTTC. This sequence joins TRBV20-1 and TRBJ2-5; 7 nucleotides agree with TRBD1. The J segment lost 3 bases and the V segment lost 2 bases, leaving 3 bases of the junction unmatched. The CDR3 has 13 residues. Germline V gives CDR1 DFQATT, CDR2 SNEGSKA (reference sequence).

J is TRBJ2-1 and V is TRBV5-1; TRBD2 agrees at 7 bases. The CDR3 runs 16 residues. CDR1 is SGHRS, CDR2 YFSETQ, per germline. V shed 3 bases and J 0 bases; nucleotides not matched to a gene: 6. CDR3 nucleotide sequence: TGCGCCAGCAGCTGGGGATTAGCGGGCTCCTACAATGAGCAGTTCTTC. Amino acid sequence: CASSWGLAGSYNEQFF. Combining the CDR3 with reference TRBV5-1 and TRBJ2-1 gives the whole variable domain KAGVTQTPRYLIKTRGQQVTLSCSPISGHRSVSWYQQTPGQGLQFLFEYFSETQRNKGNFPGRFSGRQFSNSRSEMNVSTLELGDSALYLCASSWGLAGSYNEQFFGPGTRLTVL.